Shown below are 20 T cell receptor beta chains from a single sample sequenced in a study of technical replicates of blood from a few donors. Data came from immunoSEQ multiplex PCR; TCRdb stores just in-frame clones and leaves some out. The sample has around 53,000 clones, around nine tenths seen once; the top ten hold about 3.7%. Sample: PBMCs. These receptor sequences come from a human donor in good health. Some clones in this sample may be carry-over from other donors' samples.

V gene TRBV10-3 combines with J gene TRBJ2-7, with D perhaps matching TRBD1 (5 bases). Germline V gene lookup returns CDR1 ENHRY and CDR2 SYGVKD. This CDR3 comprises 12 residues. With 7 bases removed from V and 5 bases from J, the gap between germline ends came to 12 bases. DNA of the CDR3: TGTGCCATCACTGACACAGGCGACGAGCAGTACTTC. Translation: CAITDTGDEQYF.

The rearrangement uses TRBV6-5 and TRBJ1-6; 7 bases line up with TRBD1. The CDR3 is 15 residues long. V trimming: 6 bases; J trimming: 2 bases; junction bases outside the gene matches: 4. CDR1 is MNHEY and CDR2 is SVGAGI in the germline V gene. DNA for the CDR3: TGTGCCAGCAGCTCGACAGGGACCTATAATTCACCCCTCCACTTT. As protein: CASSSTGTYNSPLHF.

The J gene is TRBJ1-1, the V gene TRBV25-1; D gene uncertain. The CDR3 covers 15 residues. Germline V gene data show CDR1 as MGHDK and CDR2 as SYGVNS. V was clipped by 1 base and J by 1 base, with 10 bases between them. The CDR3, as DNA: TGTGCCAGCAGTGAATCGATGACTCCGAACACTGAAGCTTTCTTT. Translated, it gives CASSESMTPNTEAFF.

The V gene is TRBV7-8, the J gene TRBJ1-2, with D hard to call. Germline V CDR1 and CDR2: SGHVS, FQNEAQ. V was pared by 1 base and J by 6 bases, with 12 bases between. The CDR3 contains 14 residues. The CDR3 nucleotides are TGTGCCAGCAGCTTAGTTGAGGGAAGGGATGGCTACACCTTC. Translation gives CASSLVEGRDGYTF.

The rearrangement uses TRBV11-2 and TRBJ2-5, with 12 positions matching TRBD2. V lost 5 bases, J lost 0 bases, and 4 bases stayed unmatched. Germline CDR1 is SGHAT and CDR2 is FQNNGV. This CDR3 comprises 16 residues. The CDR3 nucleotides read TGTGCCAGCAGCGGCTGGACTAGCGGGAACCAAGAGACCCAGTACTTC. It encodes CASSGWTSGNQETQYF.

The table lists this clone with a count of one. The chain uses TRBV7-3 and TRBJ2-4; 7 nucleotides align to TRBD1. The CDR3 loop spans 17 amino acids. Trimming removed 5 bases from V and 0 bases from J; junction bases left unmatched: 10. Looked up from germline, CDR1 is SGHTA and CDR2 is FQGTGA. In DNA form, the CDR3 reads TGTGCCAGCAGCCTGGACGGGGACAGTCGAGCCAAAAACATTCAGTACTTC. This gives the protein CASSLDGDSRAKNIQYF.

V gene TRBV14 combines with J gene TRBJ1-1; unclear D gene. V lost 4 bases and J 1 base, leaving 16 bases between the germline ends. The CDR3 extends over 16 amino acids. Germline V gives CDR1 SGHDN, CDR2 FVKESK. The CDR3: CASSRYLNSPNTEAFF. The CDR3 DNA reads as TGTGCCAGCAGCCGGTACCTTAATAGTCCGAACACTGAAGCTTTCTTT.

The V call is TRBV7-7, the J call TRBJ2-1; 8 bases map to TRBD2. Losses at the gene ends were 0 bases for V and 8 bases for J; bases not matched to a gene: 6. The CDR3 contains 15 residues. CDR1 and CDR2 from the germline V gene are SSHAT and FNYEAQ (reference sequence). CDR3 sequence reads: CASSLAHGLADEQFF. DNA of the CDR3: TGTGCCAGCAGCTTAGCGCACGGACTAGCAGATGAGCAGTTCTTC.

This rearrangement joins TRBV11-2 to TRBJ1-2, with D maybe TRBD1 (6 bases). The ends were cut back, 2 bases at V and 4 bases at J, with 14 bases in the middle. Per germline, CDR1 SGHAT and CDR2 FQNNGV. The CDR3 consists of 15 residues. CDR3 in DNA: TGTGCCAGCAGCTTATTGGGCGGGGGGGCCTATGGCTACACCTTC. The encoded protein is CASSLLGGGAYGYTF.

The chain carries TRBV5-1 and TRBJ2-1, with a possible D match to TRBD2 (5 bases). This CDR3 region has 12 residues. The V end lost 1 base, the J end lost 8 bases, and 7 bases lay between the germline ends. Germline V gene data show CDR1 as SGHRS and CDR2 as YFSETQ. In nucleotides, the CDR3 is TGCGCCAGCAGCTTGTACGGGGATGAGCAGTTCTTC. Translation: CASSLYGDEQFF.

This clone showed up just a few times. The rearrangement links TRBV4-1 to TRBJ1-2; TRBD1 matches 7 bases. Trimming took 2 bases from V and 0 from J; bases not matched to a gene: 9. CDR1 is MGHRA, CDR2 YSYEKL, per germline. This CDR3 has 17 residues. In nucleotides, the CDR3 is TGCGCCAGCAGCCAAACCGAGGCAGGGGGAGCTAACTATGGCTACACCTTC. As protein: CASSQTEAGGANYGYTF.

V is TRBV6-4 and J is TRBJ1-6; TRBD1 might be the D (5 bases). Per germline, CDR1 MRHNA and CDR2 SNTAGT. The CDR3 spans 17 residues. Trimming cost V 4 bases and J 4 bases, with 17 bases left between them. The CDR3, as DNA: TGTGCCAGCAGTGCACGGTCTGGGGCGCGTTATAATTCACCCCTCCACTTT. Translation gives CASSARSGARYNSPLHF.

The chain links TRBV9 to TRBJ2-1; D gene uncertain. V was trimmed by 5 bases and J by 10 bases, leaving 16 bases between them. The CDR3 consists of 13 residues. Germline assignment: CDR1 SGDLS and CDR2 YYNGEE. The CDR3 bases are TGTGCCAGCAGTCCTGGGTTGGCGGAGGAGCAGTTCTTC. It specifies CASSPGLAEEQFF.

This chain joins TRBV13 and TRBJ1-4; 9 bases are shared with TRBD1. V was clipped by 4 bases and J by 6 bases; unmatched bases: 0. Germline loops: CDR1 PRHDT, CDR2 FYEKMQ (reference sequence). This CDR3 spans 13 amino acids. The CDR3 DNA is TGTGCCAGCAGCTGGGACAGGGATGAAAAACTGTTTTTT. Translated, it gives CASSWDRDEKLFF.

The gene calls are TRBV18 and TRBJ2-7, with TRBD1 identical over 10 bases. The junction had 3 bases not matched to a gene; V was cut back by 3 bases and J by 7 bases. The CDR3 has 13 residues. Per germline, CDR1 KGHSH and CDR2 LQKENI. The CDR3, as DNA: TGTGCCAGCTCACCCGGACAGGGGGGAGAGCAGTACTTC. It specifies CASSPGQGGEQYF.

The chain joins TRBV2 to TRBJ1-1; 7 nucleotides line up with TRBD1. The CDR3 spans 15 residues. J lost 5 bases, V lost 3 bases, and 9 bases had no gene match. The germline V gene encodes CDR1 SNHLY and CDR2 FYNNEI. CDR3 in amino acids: CASSDQRGPRTEAFF. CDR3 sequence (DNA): TGTGCCAGCAGTGACCAGAGGGGGCCCAGGACTGAAGCTTTCTTT.

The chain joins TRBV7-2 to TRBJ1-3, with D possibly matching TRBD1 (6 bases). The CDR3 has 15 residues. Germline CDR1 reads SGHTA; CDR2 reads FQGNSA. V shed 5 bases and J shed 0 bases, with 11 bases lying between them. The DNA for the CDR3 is TGTGCCAGCAGCCCGGGACAAATCTCTGGAAACACCATATATTTT. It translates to CASSPGQISGNTIYF.

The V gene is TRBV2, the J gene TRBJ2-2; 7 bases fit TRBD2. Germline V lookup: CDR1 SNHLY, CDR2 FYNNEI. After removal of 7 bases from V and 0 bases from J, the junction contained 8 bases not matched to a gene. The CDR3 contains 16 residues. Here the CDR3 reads CASKSREGSNTGELFF. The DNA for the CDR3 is TGTGCCAGCAAGTCAAGGGAGGGGTCGAACACCGGGGAGCTGTTTTTT.

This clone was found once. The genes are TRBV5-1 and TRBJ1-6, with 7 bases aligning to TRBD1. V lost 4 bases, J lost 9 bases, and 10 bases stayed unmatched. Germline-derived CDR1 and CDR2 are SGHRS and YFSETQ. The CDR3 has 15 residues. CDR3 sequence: CASSMVQGSGSPLHF. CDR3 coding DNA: TGCGCCAGCAGCATGGTACAGGGGAGCGGTTCACCCCTCCACTTT. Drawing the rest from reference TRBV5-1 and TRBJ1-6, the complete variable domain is KAGVTQTPRYLIKTRGQQVTLSCSPISGHRSVSWYQQTPGQGLQFLFEYFSETQRNKGNFPGRFSGRQFSNSRSEMNVSTLELGDSALYLCASSMVQGSGSPLHFGNGTRLTVT.

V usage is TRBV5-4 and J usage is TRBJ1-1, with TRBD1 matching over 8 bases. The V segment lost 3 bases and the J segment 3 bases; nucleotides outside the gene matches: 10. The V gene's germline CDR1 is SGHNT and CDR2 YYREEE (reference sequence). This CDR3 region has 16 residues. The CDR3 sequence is CASSSGGAKGDTEAFF. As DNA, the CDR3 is TGTGCCAGCAGCTCAGGGGGCGCGAAGGGAGACACTGAAGCTTTCTTT.